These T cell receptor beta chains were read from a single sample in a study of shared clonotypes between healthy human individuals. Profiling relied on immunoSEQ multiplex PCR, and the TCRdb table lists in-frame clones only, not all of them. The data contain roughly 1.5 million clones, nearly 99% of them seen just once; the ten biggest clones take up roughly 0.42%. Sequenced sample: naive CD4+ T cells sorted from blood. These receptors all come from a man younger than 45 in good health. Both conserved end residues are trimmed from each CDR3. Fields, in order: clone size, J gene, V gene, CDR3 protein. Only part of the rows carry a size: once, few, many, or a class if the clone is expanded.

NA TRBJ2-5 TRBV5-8 ASSFGKQGRETQY
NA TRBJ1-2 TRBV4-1 ASSQGRQGYGLRDGYT
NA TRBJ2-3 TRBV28 ASSKGLAGVTDTQY
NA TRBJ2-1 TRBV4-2 ASSQGLAGVGDEQF
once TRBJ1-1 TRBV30 AWSQSMNTEAF
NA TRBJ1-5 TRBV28 ASKDQNQPQH
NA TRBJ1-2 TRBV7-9 ASSPTGAFGYT
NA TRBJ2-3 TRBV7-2 ASSPGGSTDTQY
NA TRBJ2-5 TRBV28 ASSFGYELQETQY
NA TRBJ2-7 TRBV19 ASSNPDRRSSYEQY
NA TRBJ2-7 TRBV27 ASSLRGRRLAGGRNSSYEQY
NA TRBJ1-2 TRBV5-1 ASSLAGGTGFGYT
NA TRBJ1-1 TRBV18 ASSPLDSTGAF
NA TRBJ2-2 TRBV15 ATSRDRTGQLTGELF
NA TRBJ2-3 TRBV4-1 ASSQPTSGRAHDTQY
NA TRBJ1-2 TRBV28 ASSLDSIPLYGYT
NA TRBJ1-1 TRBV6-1 ASSDRGGTEAF
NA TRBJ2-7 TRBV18 ASSPLALGTGFYEQY
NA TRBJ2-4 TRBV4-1 ASSHGQGALAKNIQY
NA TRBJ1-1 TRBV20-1 SAFWVAEAF
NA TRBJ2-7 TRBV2 ASSDGGTSSYEQY
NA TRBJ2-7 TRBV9 ASSAGLSTSGSSYEQY
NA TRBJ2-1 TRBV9 ASSPSSGSAAIEQF
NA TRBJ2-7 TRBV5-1 ASSLGLAVNEQY
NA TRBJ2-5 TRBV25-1 ASSSPGETQY
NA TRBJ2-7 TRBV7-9 ASSRLVLAGERQY
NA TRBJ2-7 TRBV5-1 ASSSGLAGQGPPEQY
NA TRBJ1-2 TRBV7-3 ASSFSGTGELYGYT
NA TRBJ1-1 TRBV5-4 ASSLWLSNTEAF
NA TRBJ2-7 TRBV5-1 ASELGTSGSLSYEQY
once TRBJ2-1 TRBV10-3 AISETIREEQF
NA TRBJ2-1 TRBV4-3 ASSQGTSGWPGEQF
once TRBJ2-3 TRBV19 ASSKPARDTHTQY
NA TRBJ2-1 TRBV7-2 ASSVIGGLRQF
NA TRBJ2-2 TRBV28 ASRSPGQNTGELF
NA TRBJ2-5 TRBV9 ASSVGNRGLETQY
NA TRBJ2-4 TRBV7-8 ASSRTGASRDQQY